This T cell receptor (beta chain) was observed in a study of OX40 agonist ivuxolimab in advanced cancers. Concerning the study at large: The costimulatory receptor OX40 (CD134) was targeted by ivuxolimab, a fully human IgG2 agonistic monoclonal antibody. Intravenous ivuxolimab was administered to patients every 2 weeks at six dose levels: 0.01, 0.1, 0.3, 1.5, 3 and 10 mg/kg. Among the 52 dose-escalation patients, around 19 had hepatocellular carcinoma, some 15 melanoma, 9 renal cell carcinoma and 9 head and neck cancer. The dose-escalation cohort was almost 85% male with a mean age of about 65 years, ranging from about 23 to 85. Prior anti-PD-1, anti-PD-L1 or anti-CTLA-4 therapy was permitted, and checkpoint inhibitors had been received by around 40% of dose-escalation patients. Partial responses occurred in three dose-escalation patients, of whom one had hepatocellular carcinoma and two had cutaneous melanoma. Peripheral TCRbeta sequencing was intended to test whether TCR sequence diversity was altered and clonal T-cell expansion was caused by ivuxolimab. The monotherapy dose-escalation portion (N of about 47 patients) of the phase I ivuxolimab trial is reported in the paper.

As regards this clone: Its antigen remains unidentified. No much larger clone is present one base from it, and per-base qualities are unavailable.

The trial excluded patients who had a history of autoimmune disease or who were on systemic immunosuppression. Peripheral blood for TCR sequencing was collected from all dose cohorts at baseline, on cycle 4 day 1, and on cycle 7 day 1. The samples were drawn from a first-in-human, open-label, multicenter phase I dose-escalation trial of ivuxolimab. Adults with locally advanced or metastatic head and neck squamous cell, hepatocellular, melanoma or renal cell carcinoma were enrolled in the trial. CD4+ and CD8+ T cells were sorted separately from peripheral blood before TCR sequencing. V is cut by 4 bases and J by 1 base, and the space between the germline ends is 5 bases. Reading from cysteine to phenylalanine, the CDR3 counts 13 amino acids. Of the read, only the CDR3 DNA is kept; its 39 bases are in frame from base 1. The germline V gene encodes CDR1 SNHLY and CDR2 FYNNEI. Study-level results and caveats: Partial responders in the 0.1-3.0 mg/kg groups had among the lowest normalized peripheral clonal expansion, especially among CD8+ T cells. At doses of 0.1 to 3.0 mg/kg, clonal expansion of both CD4+ and CD8+ blood T cells was observed from baseline to week 6. On average, CD8+ T cells showed more expanded clones than CD4+ T cells after ivuxolimab. Low levels of normalized T-cell clonal expansion were also shown by some nonresponding patients. Antigen specificity was not determined for the clonally expanded peripheral T cells.

Genomic DNA was isolated from the sorted cells so that the TCRbeta CDR3 region could be sequenced. The immunoSEQ Assay was used for sequencing of TCRbeta CDR3 regions. TCRdb holds this immuneACCESS table with in-frame rearrangements only. Some clones are missing; in checked studies, unresolved V genes explain under half, and the rest has no known cause. The sample table contains about 100,000 clones; only one count was recorded for 89% of them. The top ten constitute approximately 0.16% of the sample. The rearrangement joined TRBV2 to TRBJ2-1; no D gene call is confident. The sequence derives from an adult with an advanced solid tumor such as melanoma, head and neck, liver or kidney cancer. This specimen was CD4+ or CD8+ T cells sorted from blood, taken in a trial of the OX40 agonist ivuxolimab. The CDR3 corresponds to CASSAESYNEQFF. The base sequence is TGTGCCAGCAGTGCAGAGTCCTACAATGAGCAGTTCTTC.